The 15 T cell receptor beta chains below come from one sample, sequenced in a study of cytomegalovirus exposure and HLA in healthy donors. The PCR employed 60 Vbeta primers together with 13 Jbeta primers. Only in-frame clones appear in the TCRdb table, and some are missing; sequencing was by immunoSEQ multiplex PCR. Of around 110,000 clones listed, roughly three quarters are singletons. Input material: PBMCs. The receptor source for this set is a man aged 25-45 years in good health and CMV-seropositive.

The CDR3 loop reads CASSFVEDQPQHF. The CDR3 DNA sequence: TGTGCCAGCAGCTTTGTGGAGGATCAGCCCCAGCATTTT. J is TRBJ1-5 and V is TRBV5-8; no firm D call. V lost 2 bases and J lost 5, with 8 bases in between. Germline lookup yields CDR1 SGHTS and CDR2 YDEGEE. This CDR3 has 13 amino acids.

To note about this clone: The same CDR3 also results from other DNA sequences found in this sample. The chain employs TRBV4-2 and TRBJ2-3, with 12 bases lining up with TRBD1. The V gene end was trimmed by 1 base and the J gene end by 1 base; junction bases not matched to a gene: 0. The length of the CDR3 is 16 residues. Germline CDR1 and CDR2: LGHNA and YNFKEQ. CDR3 residues: CASSQGDRGRTDTQYF. CDR3 sequence (DNA): TGTGCCAGCAGCCAAGGGGACAGGGGGCGCACAGATACGCAGTATTTT.

V gene TRBV27 combines with J gene TRBJ1-5; perhaps TRBD1 as D (5 bases). With 6 bases removed from V and 2 bases from J, the gap between germline ends came to 14 bases. The CDR3 spans 15 residues. Per germline, CDR1 MNHEY and CDR2 SMNVEV (reference sequence). CDR3 region: CASRNQGSGNQPQHF. The CDR3 DNA follows: TGTGCCAGCAGGAATCAGGGAAGTGGCAATCAGCCCCAGCATTTT.

This clone was recorded a few times. The chain carries TRBV4-3 and TRBJ1-3, with D tentatively TRBD1 (6 bases). Germline CDR1 reads LGHNA; CDR2 reads YSLEER. Trimming shortened V by 5 bases and J by 0 bases, and 14 bases separated the two germline ends. CDR3 size: 16 residues. The CDR3 DNA reads as TGCGCCAGCAGCAAAAGAGGACAGAGCTCTGGAAACACCATATATTTT. Its protein is CASSKRGQSSGNTIYF.

The chain is built from TRBV18 and TRBJ2-7, with 11 bases aligning to TRBD1. The CDR3 consists of 14 residues. Germline V gives CDR1 KGHSH, CDR2 LQKENI. The V and J ends lost 4 bases and 1 base, in that order; junction bases with no gene match: 0. CDR3 loop: CASSRDRGSYEQYF. CDR3 nucleotides: TGTGCCAGCTCACGGGACAGGGGGTCCTACGAGCAGTACTTC.

J is TRBJ2-7 and V is TRBV30; 8 positions agree with TRBD2. The J segment lost 5 bases and the V segment lost 0 bases, leaving 3 bases of the junction unmatched. This CDR3 has 13 amino acids. CDR1 and CDR2 from the germline V gene are GTSNPN and SVGIG (reference sequence). In DNA, the CDR3 is TGTGCCTGGAGTGTCGGGGGGGACCACGAGCAGTACTTC. Its translation: CAWSVGGDHEQYF. The full variable domain, completed using reference TRBV30 and TRBJ2-7, is SQTIHQWPATLVQPVGSPLSLECTVEGTSNPNLYWYRQAAGRGLQLLFYSVGIGQISSEVPQNLSASRPQDRQFILSSKKLLLSDSGFYLCAWSVGGDHEQYFGPGTRLTVT.

This chain uses TRBV7-3 with TRBJ2-1; TRBD2 matches 11 bases. Trimming took 5 bases from V and 2 from J; bases not matched to a gene: 11. CDR1 is SGHTA and CDR2 is FQGTGA in the germline V gene. This CDR3 has 18 residues. In DNA form, the CDR3 reads TGTGCCAGCAGCAGACAGCGAGATAGCGGGAGGGCCTACAATGAGCAGTTCTTC. It codes for CASSRQRDSGRAYNEQFF.

The V gene is TRBV5-6, the J gene TRBJ2-5, with 8 bases matching TRBD2. Trimming removed 1 base from V and 5 bases from J; junction bases left unmatched: 7. Germline V CDR1 and CDR2: SGHDT, YYEEEE. CDR3 size: 15 residues. CDR3 sequence: CASSLLGRAGETQYF. The CDR3 DNA reads as TGTGCCAGCAGCTTGCTCGGGAGGGCCGGGGAGACCCAGTACTTC. Full variable domain (remainder filled in from reference TRBV5-6 and TRBJ2-5): DAGVTQSPTHLIKTRGQQVTLRCSPKSGHDTVSWYQQALGQGPQFIFQYYEEEERQRGNFPDRFSGHQFPNYSSELNVNALLLGDSALYLCASSLLGRAGETQYFGPGTRLLVL.

V and J are TRBV30 and TRBJ2-7; TRBD2 aligns across 7 bases. The CDR3 spans 13 residues. The germline V gene has CDR1 GTSNPN and CDR2 SVGIG (reference sequence). V dropped 1 base and J dropped 5; count of bases not matched to a gene: 5. The CDR3 reads CAWSGTSLDEQYF. CDR3 DNA sequence: TGTGCCTGGAGTGGGACTAGTCTCGACGAGCAGTACTTC.

Here the CDR3 DNA reads TGTGCCAGCAGTTTTTTCCACAGTAGCAATCAGCCCCAGCATTTT. As protein: CASSFFHSSNQPQHF. J is TRBJ1-5 and V is TRBV5-4; unclear D gene. Between the trimmed V and J ends, which lost 5 bases and 0 bases, there was a span of 12 bases. The CDR3 length is 15 residues. Germline CDR1 reads SGHNT; CDR2 reads YYREEE (reference sequence). The whole variable domain, filled in from reference TRBV5-4 and TRBJ1-5, reads ETGVTQSPTHLIKTRGQQVTLRCSSQSGHNTVSWYQQALGQGPQFIFQYYREEENGRGNFPPRFSGLQFPNYSSELNVNALELDDSALYLCASSFFHSSNQPQHFGDGTRLSIL.

V and J are TRBV30 and TRBJ2-3; TRBD1 matches at 9 bases. CDR3 length equals 12 residues. CDR1 is GTSNPN and CDR2 is SVGIG in the germline V gene (reference sequence). Trimming at V came to 1 base and at J to 9 bases, leaving 2 bases not matched to a gene. CDR3 in DNA: TGTGCCTGGAGTGGAACAGGGGGCACGCAGTATTTT. Amino acid sequence: CAWSGTGGTQYF.

The J gene is TRBJ1-2, the V gene TRBV7-2, with 9 bases that match TRBD1. From germline, CDR1 is SGHTA and CDR2 FQGNSA. The CDR3 spans 16 residues. V trimming: 1 base; J trimming: 4 bases; junction bases outside the gene matches: 7. CDR3 nucleotides: TGTGCCAGCAGCTTAGGCGGGACAGGGCGGGCCTATGGCTACACCTTC. It specifies CASSLGGTGRAYGYTF. Using reference TRBV7-2 and TRBJ1-2 for the parts outside the CDR3, the full variable domain is GAGVSQSPSNKVTEKGKDVELRCDPISGHTALYWYRQSLGQGLEFLIYFQGNSAPDKSGLPSDRFSAERTGGSVSTLTIQRTQQEDSAVYLCASSLGGTGRAYGYTFGSGTRLTVV.

Concerning this clone itself: An end of the junction does not agree with germline; a read error may underlie this. The chain combines TRBV7-7 with TRBJ2-5, with 8 positions matching TRBD1. This CDR3 comprises 13 residues. Germline CDR1 is SSHAT and CDR2 is FNYEAQ (reference sequence). CDR3 nucleotide sequence: TGTGCTAGCAGCCGGACAGGGTTAGAGACCCAGTACTTC. It yields the protein CASSRTGLETQYF.

CDR3 amino acids: CSVEEASSGGQFF. The CDR3 DNA reads TGCAGCGTTGAAGAGGCTAGTTCGGGAGGGCAGTTCTTC. The rearrangement uses TRBV29-1 and TRBJ2-1; 7 nucleotides line up with TRBD2. The germline V gene encodes CDR1 SQVTM and CDR2 ANQGSEA. The CDR3 covers 13 residues. V lost 0 bases to trimming and J lost 12 bases; unmatched junction nucleotides: 8.

This clone was detected only a few times. The chain carries TRBV5-1 and TRBJ2-5; 8 bases line up with TRBD2. The J segment lost 6 bases and the V segment lost 4 bases, leaving 11 bases of the junction unmatched. This CDR3 region has 15 residues. Germline V gene lookup returns CDR1 SGHRS and CDR2 YFSETQ. CDR3 DNA sequence: TGCGCCAGCAGCCCGGAGCCGGGACTAGAAAAGACCCAGTACTTC. This encodes CASSPEPGLEKTQYF.